These T cell receptor beta chains were read from a single sample in a study of shared clonotypes between healthy human individuals. Using immunoSEQ multiplex PCR, the repertoire was profiled, and TCRdb retains in-frame clones only, with some absent. The table shows over 2 million clones, with approximately 95% occurring only once. The sequenced material came from naive CD8+ T cells sorted from blood. Receptor source: a man aged 18-30 years in good health. Each CDR3 is given with its conserved first and last residue. The order of the fields is clone size, D gene, V gene, J gene, CDR3 protein, CDR3 DNA. A D gene is named only where the DNA matches it firmly. The size field is filled for only some rows; it gives once, few, many or a size class.

abundance: -; d_gene: -; v_gene: TRBV7-9; j_gene: TRBJ2-7; CDR3aa: CASSLALMDEQYF; CDR3nt: TGTGCCAGCAGCTTAGCGCTTATGGACGAGCAGTACTTC
abundance: -; d_gene: -; v_gene: TRBV6-5; j_gene: TRBJ2-2; CDR3aa: CASSYSTPDGGELFF; CDR3nt: TGTGCCAGCAGTTACTCGACTCCAGATGGCGGGGAGCTGTTTTTT
abundance: -; d_gene: TRBD2; v_gene: TRBV28; j_gene: TRBJ2-3; CDR3aa: CASSLSLLAGSPFF; CDR3nt: TGTGCCAGCAGTTTATCACTCCTAGCGGGTTCTCCCTTTTTT
abundance: -; d_gene: -; v_gene: TRBV7-9; j_gene: TRBJ2-5; CDR3aa: CASRGIGETQYF; CDR3nt: TGTGCCAGCAGAGGAATTGGAGAGACCCAGTACTTC
abundance: -; d_gene: -; v_gene: TRBV6-5; j_gene: TRBJ1-1; CDR3aa: CASSLGGENTEAFF; CDR3nt: TGTGCCAGCAGTCTGGGGGGAGAGAACACTGAAGCTTTCTTT
abundance: -; d_gene: -; v_gene: TRBV5-6; j_gene: TRBJ2-7; CDR3aa: CASTPWQATNSYEQYF; CDR3nt: TGTGCCAGCACCCCTTGGCAAGCGACTAACTCCTACGAGCAGTACTTC
abundance: -; d_gene: TRBD1; v_gene: TRBV13; j_gene: TRBJ1-2; CDR3aa: CASSLQGAYGYTF; CDR3nt: TGTGCCAGCAGCTTACAGGGGGCCTATGGCTACACCTTC
abundance: -; d_gene: -; v_gene: TRBV15; j_gene: TRBJ2-7; CDR3aa: CATSREKELIYEQYF; CDR3nt: TGTGCCACCAGCAGAGAAAAGGAACTGATCTACGAGCAGTACTTC
abundance: -; d_gene: -; v_gene: TRBV5-6; j_gene: TRBJ2-1; CDR3aa: CASSFSLDEQFF; CDR3nt: TGTGCCAGCAGCTTTAGTTTAGATGAGCAGTTCTTC
abundance: -; d_gene: -; v_gene: TRBV29-1; j_gene: TRBJ2-1; CDR3aa: CSVEDRQFF; CDR3nt: TGCAGCGTTGAGGACCGCCAGTTCTTC
abundance: -; d_gene: -; v_gene: TRBV4-1; j_gene: TRBJ2-5; CDR3aa: CASSQDNSVVGETQYF; CDR3nt: TGCGCCAGCAGCCAAGATAACTCGGTCGTAGGAGAGACCCAGTACTTC
abundance: -; d_gene: -; v_gene: TRBV4-3; j_gene: TRBJ2-7; CDR3aa: CASAPGAGQSYEQYF; CDR3nt: TGCGCCAGCGCCCCCGGGGCAGGACAATCATACGAGCAGTACTTC
abundance: -; d_gene: -; v_gene: TRBV30; j_gene: TRBJ2-4; CDR3aa: CAWSATIIAKNIQYF; CDR3nt: TGTGCCTGGAGTGCTACAATTATAGCCAAAAACATTCAGTACTTC
abundance: -; d_gene: TRBD1; v_gene: TRBV19; j_gene: TRBJ2-5; CDR3aa: CASSVQGEETQYF; CDR3nt: TGTGCCAGTAGCGTCCAGGGGGAAGAGACCCAGTACTTC
abundance: -; d_gene: -; v_gene: TRBV5-1; j_gene: TRBJ2-7; CDR3aa: CASSAGTASYEQYF; CDR3nt: TGCGCCAGCAGCGCGGGGACCGCTTCCTACGAGCAGTACTTC
abundance: -; d_gene: TRBD1; v_gene: TRBV6-5; j_gene: TRBJ2-7; CDR3aa: CASARTGGYEQYF; CDR3nt: TGTGCCAGCGCCCGGACAGGGGGCTACGAGCAGTACTTC
abundance: -; d_gene: TRBD1; v_gene: TRBV6-6; j_gene: TRBJ2-2; CDR3aa: CASTRTGDTGELFF; CDR3nt: TGTGCCAGCACTAGGACAGGGGACACCGGGGAGCTGTTTTTT
abundance: -; d_gene: -; v_gene: TRBV29-1; j_gene: TRBJ1-2; CDR3aa: CSVEVDGNYGYTF; CDR3nt: TGCAGCGTTGAAGTGGACGGTAACTATGGCTACACCTTC
abundance: once; d_gene: -; v_gene: TRBV5-1; j_gene: TRBJ2-5; CDR3aa: CASSLVYDSQETQYF; CDR3nt: TGCGCCAGCAGCTTGGTCTATGACAGTCAAGAGACCCAGTACTTC
abundance: once; d_gene: TRBD1; v_gene: TRBV30; j_gene: TRBJ2-3; CDR3aa: CAWRKDRSRTDTQYF; CDR3nt: TGTGCCTGGAGAAAGGACAGGTCACGCACAGATACGCAGTATTTT
abundance: -; d_gene: -; v_gene: TRBV19; j_gene: TRBJ2-1; CDR3aa: CATGLAYSYNEQFF; CDR3nt: TGTGCCACGGGGCTGGCCTACTCCTACAATGAGCAGTTCTTC
abundance: -; d_gene: -; v_gene: TRBV7-9; j_gene: TRBJ2-5; CDR3aa: CASSPIAGAVYQETQYF; CDR3nt: TGTGCCAGCAGCCCAATTGCGGGGGCCGTGTACCAAGAGACCCAGTACTTC
abundance: -; d_gene: TRBD1; v_gene: TRBV30; j_gene: TRBJ1-3; CDR3aa: CAWSDRGGNTIYF; CDR3nt: TGTGCCTGGAGTGACAGGGGAGGAAACACCATATATTTT
abundance: -; d_gene: -; v_gene: TRBV5-1; j_gene: TRBJ2-7; CDR3aa: CASSLGPDHPGYEQYF; CDR3nt: TGCGCCAGCAGCTTGGGCCCGGACCACCCGGGCTACGAGCAGTACTTC
abundance: -; d_gene: -; v_gene: TRBV2; j_gene: TRBJ2-7; CDR3aa: CASLGLNSYEQYF; CDR3nt: TGTGCCTCCTTGGGTTTAAACTCCTACGAGCAGTACTTC
abundance: once; d_gene: -; v_gene: TRBV9; j_gene: TRBJ2-7; CDR3aa: CASSVRPGQGYEQYF; CDR3nt: TGTGCCAGCAGCGTCCGACCGGGACAAGGCTACGAGCAGTACTTC
abundance: -; d_gene: TRBD2; v_gene: TRBV4-1; j_gene: TRBJ2-7; CDR3aa: CASGPPGGLYEQYF; CDR3nt: TGCGCCAGCGGGCCCCCGGGGGGACTCTACGAGCAGTACTTC
abundance: -; d_gene: -; v_gene: TRBV27; j_gene: TRBJ2-7; CDR3aa: CASRRLASREQYF; CDR3nt: TGTGCCAGCCGACGCTTGGCGTCTAGGGAGCAGTACTTC
abundance: -; d_gene: TRBD2; v_gene: TRBV5-4; j_gene: TRBJ2-2; CDR3aa: CASSGPRGGGTGELFF; CDR3nt: TGTGCCAGCAGTGGGCCCCGCGGGGGAGGGACCGGGGAGCTGTTTTTT
abundance: -; d_gene: TRBD1; v_gene: TRBV13; j_gene: TRBJ2-7; CDR3aa: CASSLGAGGEQYF; CDR3nt: TGTGCCAGCAGCTTAGGTGCAGGGGGAGAGCAGTACTTC
abundance: -; d_gene: -; v_gene: TRBV10-1; j_gene: TRBJ2-1; CDR3aa: CASSEAINSYNEQFF; CDR3nt: TGCGCCAGCAGTGAGGCGATAAACTCCTACAATGAGCAGTTCTTC
abundance: -; d_gene: -; v_gene: TRBV7-9; j_gene: TRBJ2-2; CDR3aa: CASSTDRSTGELFF; CDR3nt: TGTGCCAGCAGCACGGACAGAAGCACCGGGGAGCTGTTTTTT
abundance: -; d_gene: -; v_gene: TRBV27; j_gene: TRBJ1-5; CDR3aa: CASSLGGSNQPQHF; CDR3nt: TGTGCCAGCAGTTTGGGGGGTAGCAATCAGCCCCAGCATTTT
abundance: -; d_gene: -; v_gene: TRBV28; j_gene: TRBJ1-6; CDR3aa: CASSLSDFTGLEPSSPLHF; CDR3nt: TGTGCCAGCAGTTTATCAGATTTCACAGGTCTCGAGCCAAGTTCACCCCTCCACTTT
abundance: -; d_gene: -; v_gene: TRBV7-9; j_gene: TRBJ2-5; CDR3aa: CASSLGQRGGQETQYF; CDR3nt: TGTGCCAGCAGCCTAGGACAGCGTGGGGGACAAGAGACCCAGTACTTC
abundance: -; d_gene: TRBD1; v_gene: TRBV11-3; j_gene: TRBJ1-1; CDR3aa: CASSEGQRRNTEAFF; CDR3nt: TGTGCCAGCAGCGAGGGACAGAGAAGGAACACTGAAGCTTTCTTT
abundance: -; d_gene: -; v_gene: TRBV5-4; j_gene: TRBJ2-7; CDR3aa: CASSSVLEGGYEQYF; CDR3nt: TGTGCCAGCAGCTCGGTTCTAGAGGGGGGCTACGAGCAGTACTTC
abundance: -; d_gene: TRBD1; v_gene: TRBV27; j_gene: TRBJ2-7; CDR3aa: CASRSTGGPYEQYF; CDR3nt: TGTGCCAGCAGATCGACAGGGGGTCCCTACGAGCAGTACTTC
abundance: -; d_gene: TRBD1; v_gene: TRBV7-9; j_gene: TRBJ1-1; CDR3aa: CASSKTGQGVKGTEAFF; CDR3nt: TGTGCCAGCAGCAAAACGGGACAGGGAGTGAAGGGCACTGAAGCTTTCTTT
abundance: -; d_gene: TRBD1; v_gene: TRBV4-1; j_gene: TRBJ1-2; CDR3aa: CASSHQDRGFYGYTF; CDR3nt: TGCGCCAGCAGCCACCAAGACAGGGGATTTTATGGCTACACCTTC
abundance: -; d_gene: TRBD2; v_gene: TRBV10-3; j_gene: TRBJ2-5; CDR3aa: CAISELTSEGTQYF; CDR3nt: TGTGCCATCAGTGAGTTGACTAGCGAGGGGACCCAGTACTTC
abundance: once; d_gene: -; v_gene: TRBV7-9; j_gene: TRBJ1-1; CDR3aa: CASSLVNTWDTEAFF; CDR3nt: TGTGCCAGCAGCTTAGTTAACACCTGGGACACTGAAGCTTTCTTT
abundance: -; d_gene: -; v_gene: TRBV10-1; j_gene: TRBJ2-3; CDR3aa: CASSDLPGASDISTDTQYF; CDR3nt: TGCGCCAGCAGTGACCTTCCCGGCGCTAGCGATATAAGCACAGATACGCAGTATTTT
abundance: few; d_gene: -; v_gene: TRBV5-1; j_gene: TRBJ1-2; CDR3aa: CASSFVGSGYTF; CDR3nt: TGCGCCAGCAGCTTTGTGGGGAGTGGCTACACCTTC
abundance: -; d_gene: -; v_gene: TRBV4-1; j_gene: TRBJ2-7; CDR3aa: CASSQDPPPGVVNEQYF; CDR3nt: TGCGCCAGCAGCCAAGATCCTCCTCCGGGTGTAGTTAACGAGCAGTACTTC
abundance: -; d_gene: TRBD2; v_gene: TRBV30; j_gene: TRBJ2-7; CDR3aa: CAWSVGGRATRVNYEQYF; CDR3nt: TGTGCCTGGAGTGTTGGCGGGAGGGCCACGCGGGTTAATTACGAGCAGTACTTC
abundance: -; d_gene: -; v_gene: TRBV28; j_gene: TRBJ2-7; CDR3aa: CASSFPETETYYEQYF; CDR3nt: TGTGCCAGCAGTTTTCCGGAGACAGAAACCTACTACGAGCAGTACTTC
abundance: -; d_gene: -; v_gene: TRBV27; j_gene: TRBJ2-7; CDR3aa: CASSPTQGYEQYF; CDR3nt: TGTGCCAGCAGCCCAACACAGGGCTACGAGCAGTACTTC
abundance: -; d_gene: -; v_gene: TRBV2; j_gene: TRBJ2-3; CDR3aa: CASSESPPDTQYF; CDR3nt: TGTGCCAGCAGTGAGAGCCCCCCAGATACGCAGTATTTT
abundance: once; d_gene: -; v_gene: TRBV6-6; j_gene: TRBJ1-1; CDR3aa: CASNLGGPYSFF; CDR3nt: TGTGCCAGCAACCTCGGGGGACCCTATTCTTTCTTT
abundance: -; d_gene: -; v_gene: TRBV7-9; j_gene: TRBJ1-1; CDR3aa: CASSLVGTSEAFF; CDR3nt: TGTGCCAGCAGCTTAGTGGGGACAAGTGAAGCTTTCTTT
abundance: -; d_gene: -; v_gene: TRBV13; j_gene: TRBJ1-5; CDR3aa: CASSLGQVPNQPQHF; CDR3nt: TGTGCCAGCAGCTTAGGACAGGTCCCAAATCAGCCCCAGCATTTT
abundance: -; d_gene: TRBD1; v_gene: TRBV14; j_gene: TRBJ2-7; CDR3aa: CASSQISGGASYEQYF; CDR3nt: TGTGCCAGCAGCCAGATTTCAGGGGGAGCCTCCTACGAGCAGTACTTC